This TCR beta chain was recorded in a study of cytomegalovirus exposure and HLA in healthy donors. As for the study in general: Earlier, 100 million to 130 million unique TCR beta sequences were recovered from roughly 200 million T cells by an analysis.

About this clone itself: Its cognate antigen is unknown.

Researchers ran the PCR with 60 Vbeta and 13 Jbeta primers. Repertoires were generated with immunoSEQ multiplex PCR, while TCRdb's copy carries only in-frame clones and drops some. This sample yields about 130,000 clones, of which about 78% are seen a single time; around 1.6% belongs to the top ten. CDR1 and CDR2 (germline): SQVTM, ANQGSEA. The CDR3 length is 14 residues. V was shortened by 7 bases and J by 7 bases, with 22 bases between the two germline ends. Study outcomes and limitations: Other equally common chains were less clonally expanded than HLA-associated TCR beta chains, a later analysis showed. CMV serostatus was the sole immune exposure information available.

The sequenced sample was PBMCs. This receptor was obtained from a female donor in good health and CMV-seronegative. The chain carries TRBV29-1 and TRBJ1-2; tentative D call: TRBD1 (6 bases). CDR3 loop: CSATGTSHLLGYTF. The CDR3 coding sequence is TGCAGCGCAACCGGGACAAGCCACCTGCTTGGCTACACCTTC.